The 26 T cell receptor beta chains listed next were all sequenced from one sample in a study of blood T cell repertoires in COVID-19. TCRdb's table, derived via immunoSEQ multiplex PCR, lists solely in-frame clones and lacks some. The repertoire holds 65,000 to 95,000 clones, with about 88% as singletons. Sequenced: peripheral blood. These receptor sequences come from a man aged 65 to 79 with active or convalescent COVID-19.

This sequence joins TRBV5-1 and TRBJ1-2; no firm D call. The length of the CDR3 is 17 residues. Deletions cut 4 bases from V and 3 bases from J, with 22 bases between. Per the germline V gene, CDR1 is SGHRS and CDR2 is YFSETQ. The CDR3 DNA reads as TGCGCCAGCAGCACAAAACGCTCGGGGATAGGAGACTATGGCTACACCTTC. As protein: CASSTKRSGIGDYGYTF.

By its share, this clone is medium-sized (0.01 to 0.1%). This chain connects TRBV4-2 to TRBJ1-1; TRBD1 matches at 8 bases. Looked up from germline, CDR1 is LGHNA and CDR2 is YNFKEQ. V shed 1 base, J shed 11 bases, and the junction held 6 bases outside the gene matches. This CDR3 spans 13 amino acids. The CDR3 here is CASSQVRGREAFF. The CDR3 nucleotides read TGTGCCAGCAGCCAAGTCAGGGGGCGAGAGGCTTTCTTT.

The chain couples TRBV5-6 to TRBJ1-5; D ambiguous. CDR3 length: 16 amino acids. V lost 2 bases, J lost 3 bases, and 15 bases lay in between. Germline CDR1 is SGHDT and CDR2 is YYEEEE. This chain's CDR3 is CASSFFAGLPNQPQHF. Written as DNA, the CDR3 is TGTGCCAGCAGCTTTTTCGCAGGACTCCCCAATCAGCCCCAGCATTTT.

The table lists this clone with a count of one. The V and J genes are TRBV10-3 and TRBJ1-5; D may be TRBD1 (6 bases). This CDR3 has 16 residues. Deletions cut 5 bases from V and 4 bases from J, with 18 bases between. Germline V gene data show CDR1 as ENHRY and CDR2 as SYGVKD. CDR3 in amino acids: CAISPRGGAGNQPQHF. DNA for the CDR3: TGTGCCATCAGTCCTCGGGGGGGCGCGGGGAATCAGCCCCAGCATTTT.

The gene calls are TRBV5-5 and TRBJ2-1; a weak D match, TRBD2 (5 bases). This CDR3 has 12 amino acids. Germline CDR1 reads SGHKS; CDR2 reads YYEKEE (reference sequence). Trimming took off 4 bases at V and 8 bases at J, with 10 bases between the two ends. The CDR3 region is CASSNGLHEQFF. For the CDR3, the DNA is TGTGCCAGCAGCAACGGACTTCATGAGCAGTTCTTC. The entire variable domain, with the rest obtained from reference TRBV5-5 and TRBJ2-1, is as follows: DAGVTQSPTHLIKTRGQQVTLRCSPISGHKSVSWYQQVLGQGPQFIFQYYEKEERGRGNFPDRFSARQFPNYSSELNVNALLLGDSALYLCASSNGLHEQFFGPGTRLTVL.

The rearrangement links TRBV28 to TRBJ2-7; 12 nucleotides match TRBD1. Germline V lookup: CDR1 MDHEN, CDR2 SYDVKM. V shed 6 bases, J shed 4 bases, and the junction held 7 bases outside the gene matches. This CDR3 is 15 amino acids long. CDR3 residues: CASRSPGQGAYEQYF. The CDR3 nucleotides are TGTGCCAGCAGGTCGCCGGGACAGGGGGCGTACGAGCAGTACTTC.

This chain uses TRBV30 with TRBJ2-3; D perhaps matches TRBD1 (6 bases). This CDR3 is 13 amino acids long. With 2 bases removed from V and 8 bases from J, the gap between germline ends came to 14 bases. Germline values: CDR1 GTSNPN, CDR2 SVGIG (reference sequence). CDR3 nucleotide sequence: TGTGCCTGGAGTATACAGGGCCAAGGTACGCAGTATTTT. Its translation: CAWSIQGQGTQYF.

The J gene is TRBJ2-1, the V gene TRBV19; 7 bases match TRBD1. The junction had 7 bases not matched to a gene; V was cut back by 3 bases and J by 5 bases. The length of the CDR3 is 15 residues. Germline loops: CDR1 LNHDA, CDR2 SQIVND (reference sequence). CDR3 region: CASSISDRAHNEQFF. As DNA, the CDR3 is TGTGCCAGTAGTATCAGTGACAGGGCTCACAATGAGCAGTTCTTC.

The rearrangement joins TRBV19 to TRBJ2-7; TRBD2 matches 12 bases. The CDR3 runs 15 residues. CDR1 is LNHDA and CDR2 is SQIVND in the germline V gene (reference sequence). Unmatched junction bases numbered 7, after V lost 5 bases and J lost 5 bases. CDR3 DNA: TGTGCCAGTAGTGCAGGACTAGCGGGACCCCACGAGCAGTACTTC. Protein product: CASSAGLAGPHEQYF.

The V gene is TRBV7-8, the J gene TRBJ1-2, with TRBD1 matching 7 bases. This CDR3 spans 14 amino acids. Germline CDR1 reads SGHVS; CDR2 reads FQNEAQ. The junction had 4 bases not matched to a gene; V was cut back by 5 bases and J by 1 base. For the CDR3, the DNA is TGTGCCAGCAGCACGCGACAGGGTAACTATGGCTACACCTTC. Amino acids: CASSTRQGNYGYTF.

This clone was observed a handful of times. This rearrangement joins TRBV7-6 to TRBJ2-7; 10 nucleotides match TRBD2. J was trimmed by 5 bases and V by 5 bases; bases with no gene match: 6. The CDR3 runs 14 residues. The V gene's germline CDR1 is SGHVS and CDR2 FNYEAQ. CDR3 DNA sequence: TGTGCCAGCAGCCCTAGCGGGAGCAGAGACGAGCAGTACTTC. It encodes CASSPSGSRDEQYF.

CDR3 in amino acids: CASSLLSQETQYF. The CDR3, as DNA: TGTGCCAGCAGTTTACTCTCCCAAGAGACCCAGTACTTC. The chain carries TRBV12-3 or TRBV12-4 and TRBJ2-5; the D is unclear. The ends were cut back, 2 bases at V and 1 base at J, with 5 bases in the middle. There are 13 residues in the CDR3.

The chain is built from TRBV4-1 and TRBJ1-2, with 8 bases lining up with TRBD1. CDR1 and CDR2 (germline): MGHRA, YSYEKL. After removal of 1 base from V and 4 bases from J, the junction contained 8 bases not matched to a gene. The CDR3 extends over 16 amino acids. DNA for the CDR3: TGCGCCAGCAGCCAAGGGCCGGGGACAGGCCTCTATGGCTACACCTTC. Amino acid sequence: CASSQGPGTGLYGYTF.

The chain recombines TRBV30 with TRBJ1-6; 7 bases match TRBD1. V shed 4 bases, J shed 7 bases, and the junction held 7 bases outside the gene matches. Germline V gene sequence: CDR1 GTSNPN, CDR2 SVGIG (reference sequence). The CDR3 loop spans 14 amino acids. CDR3 in amino acids: CAWTTGTANSPLHF. The CDR3 bases are TGTGCCTGGACAACCGGGACAGCCAATTCACCCCTCCACTTT. Variable domain in full (rest from reference TRBV30 and TRBJ1-6): SQTIHQWPATLVQPVGSPLSLECTVEGTSNPNLYWYRQAAGRGLQLLFYSVGIGQISSEVPQNLSASRPQDRQFILSSKKLLLSDSGFYLCAWTTGTANSPLHFGNGTRLTVT.

The CDR3 here is CASTLAGGYRSEQFF. In DNA form, the CDR3 reads TGTGCCAGCACTCTAGCGGGAGGGTACCGCAGTGAGCAGTTCTTC. This chain uses TRBV11-2 with TRBJ2-1, with TRBD2 matching 12 bases. V gave up 7 bases and J gave up 9 bases; unmatched junction bases: 10. The CDR3 runs to 15 residues. Germline V lookup: CDR1 SGHAT, CDR2 FQNNGV. Looking up the rest from reference TRBV11-2 and TRBJ2-1 gives the full variable domain: EAGVAQSPRYKIIEKRQSVAFWCNPISGHATLYWYQQILGQGPKLLIQFQNNGVVDDSQLPKDRFSAERLKGVDSTLKIQPAKLEDSAVYLCASTLAGGYRSEQFFGPGTRLTVL.

The rearrangement links TRBV7-2 to TRBJ2-1; 13 bases match TRBD2. J gave up 7 bases and V 4 bases, and 1 base lay outside the gene matches. The CDR3 runs to 14 residues. Germline V gives CDR1 SGHTA, CDR2 FQGNSA. CDR3 coding DNA: TGTGCCAGCAGCTGGACTAGCGGGAGTAATGAGCAGTTCTTC. Amino acids: CASSWTSGSNEQFF.

CDR3 amino acids: CASSLGAREGQPQHF. CDR3 DNA: TGTGCCAGCAGCTTGGGGGCGCGGGAGGGTCAGCCCCAGCATTTT. The V gene is TRBV5-5, the J gene TRBJ1-5, with D unresolved. The V end lost 0 bases, the J end lost 6 bases, and 13 bases lay between the germline ends. Germline V CDR1 and CDR2: SGHKS, YYEKEE (reference sequence). CDR3 size: 15 residues.

V usage is TRBV10-1 and J usage is TRBJ2-3; TRBD1 matches at 7 bases. V shed 9 bases and J 6 bases; nucleotides not matched to a gene: 9. Germline V gene lookup returns CDR1 WNHNN and CDR2 SYGVQD (reference sequence). This CDR3 is built from 13 residues. Written as DNA, the CDR3 is TGCGCCAGTAAGGGGGCTAGCAGTGATACGCAGTATTTT. Translation gives CASKGASSDTQYF.

This rearrangement joins TRBV13 to TRBJ1-1; 9 nucleotides agree with TRBD1. The CDR3 runs to 14 residues. V trimming: 5 bases; J trimming: 3 bases; junction bases outside the gene matches: 4. Germline V gene lookup returns CDR1 PRHDT and CDR2 FYEKMQ (reference sequence). The CDR3 bases are TGTGCCAGCAGCCGGACAGGGGAAGACACTGAAGCTTTCTTT. It codes for CASSRTGEDTEAFF.

V usage is TRBV6-5 and J usage is TRBJ1-5; 7 nucleotides line up with TRBD1. The CDR3 is 13 amino acids. Per the germline V gene, CDR1 is MNHEY and CDR2 is SVGAGI. V was pared by 6 bases and J by 9 bases, with 8 bases of the junction left unmatched. The CDR3 sequence: CASSPTGLRPQHF. The CDR3 DNA sequence: TGTGCCAGCAGCCCGACAGGGCTTCGGCCCCAGCATTTT.

This rearrangement joins TRBV6-5 to TRBJ2-7; the match to TRBD2 covers 9 bases. Germline CDR1 MNHEY, CDR2 SVGAGI. Unmatched junction bases numbered 4, after V lost 7 bases and J lost 6 bases. CDR3 length: 12 amino acids. CDR3 coding DNA: TGTGCCAGCAAGCGGGAGGTAGTCGAGCAGTACTTC. Amino acid sequence: CASKREVVEQYF.

The genes are TRBV5-1 and TRBJ2-7; the D gene is possibly TRBD1 (5 bases). The germline V gene encodes CDR1 SGHRS and CDR2 YFSETQ. The V end was cut by 4 bases, the J end by 2 bases, with 13 bases between. The CDR3 sequence is 14 residues long. CDR3 nucleotide sequence: TGCGCCAGCAGCCCCTCTCAGGGCGCCTACGAGCAGTACTTC. Translated, it gives CASSPSQGAYEQYF.

The chain links TRBV6-5 to TRBJ1-1, with D possibly being TRBD1 (6 bases). The CDR3 length is 14 residues. Germline V CDR1 and CDR2: MNHEY, SVGAGI. V shed 10 bases and J shed 0 bases, with 15 bases lying between them. Here the CDR3 reads CATQRTEMNTEAFF. The CDR3, as DNA: TGTGCCACACAGAGGACAGAAATGAACACTGAAGCTTTCTTT.

This chain uses TRBV5-1 with TRBJ1-4; 9 bases are a match to TRBD1. The CDR3 is 15 residues long. V shed 0 bases, J shed 8 bases, and the junction held 5 bases outside the gene matches. In germline, CDR1 is SGHRS, CDR2 YFSETQ. In DNA form, the CDR3 reads TGCGCCAGCAGCTTGGCGACAGGGGGGTACGAAAAACTGTTTTTT. Residues: CASSLATGGYEKLFF.

The rearrangement links TRBV10-2 to TRBJ1-1; D ambiguous. CDR1 is WSHSY and CDR2 is SAAADI in the germline V gene. The CDR3 loop spans 15 amino acids. V lost 1 base to trimming and J lost 0 bases, with 9 bases between them. CDR3 in DNA: TGCGCCAGCAGTGAGTGGCCAGAAATGAACACTGAAGCTTTCTTT. Its protein is CASSEWPEMNTEAFF.

This chain uses TRBV28 with TRBJ2-1; 10 nucleotides line up with TRBD2. Germline CDR1 is MDHEN and CDR2 is SYDVKM. V lost 6 bases to trimming and J lost 7 bases; unmatched junction nucleotides: 3. There are 13 residues in the CDR3. The DNA for the CDR3 is TGTGCCAGCAGATCTAGCGGGAGTAATGAGCAGTTCTTC. Translating gives CASRSSGSNEQFF.